This T cell receptor (beta chain) was identified during a study of PD-L1 blockade in urothelial cancer. Across the whole study: Analysis of blood occurred 3 weeks (second dose) and 6 weeks after treatment start.

Profiling relied on immunoSEQ multiplex PCR, and the TCRdb table lists in-frame clones only, not all of them. The sample lists approximately 71,000 clones; roughly 84% were seen once. Germline V gene sequence: CDR1 MGHRA, CDR2 YSYEKL. V shed 1 base and J 6 bases; nucleotides not matched to a gene: 5. CDR3 size: 16 residues. Documented time point: pretreatment peripheral blood. This TCR was recovered from a woman aged 65 to 85 with urothelial cancer. Sequenced here: PBMCs, sampled around atezolizumab (anti-PD-L1) treatment. J is TRBJ2-1 and V is TRBV4-1; 11 nucleotides agree with TRBD2. The CDR3 is CASSQGYSGGANEQFF. The CDR3 DNA reads as TGCGCCAGCAGCCAAGGGTATAGCGGGGGGGCCAATGAGCAGTTCTTC.